This T cell receptor beta chain was obtained from a study of shared clonotypes between healthy human individuals. Regarding the study as a whole: A generally larger estimated richness was seen in naive subsets than in memory subsets.

Produced via immunoSEQ multiplex PCR; TCRdb's table is partial and in-frame only. Found here are over a million clones, around 82% of them singletons; the top ten hold 0.55% to 0.7%. The CDR3 is 16 residues long. V was clipped by 6 bases and J by 6 bases; unmatched bases: 14. Germline V gene sequence: CDR1 KGHSH, CDR2 LQKENI. As concerns this clone: Antigen specificity is unknown. This is likely an artifact of a read error, given a far larger clone one base away.

What was sequenced was memory CD4+ T cells from PBMCs. The subset is: CD45RA-negative fraction. The gene calls are TRBV18 and TRBJ1-1; 9 bases agree with TRBD1. This TCR derives from a man aged 18 to 30 in good health. Some clones in this sample may be carry-over from other donors' samples. The CDR3 sequence: CASSLRMDRGTPEAFF. CDR3 coding DNA: TGTGCCAGCTCCCTACGAATGGACAGGGGTACCCCTGAAGCTTTCTTT.